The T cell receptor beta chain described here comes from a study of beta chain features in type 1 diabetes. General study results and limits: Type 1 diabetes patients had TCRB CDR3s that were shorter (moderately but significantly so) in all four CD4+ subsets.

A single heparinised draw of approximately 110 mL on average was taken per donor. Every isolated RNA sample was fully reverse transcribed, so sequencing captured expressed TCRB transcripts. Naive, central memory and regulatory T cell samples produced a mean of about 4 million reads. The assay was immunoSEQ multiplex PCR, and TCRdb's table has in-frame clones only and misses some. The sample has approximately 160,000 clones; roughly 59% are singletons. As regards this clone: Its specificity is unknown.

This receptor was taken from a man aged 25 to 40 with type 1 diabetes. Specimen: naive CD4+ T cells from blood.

CDR3 coding DNA: TGTGCCAGTAGTATGGAGGGTACAGATACGCAGTATTTT. This translates into CASSMEGTDTQYF. This chain uses TRBV19 with TRBJ2-3, with D tentatively TRBD2 (6 bases). The CDR3 spans 13 residues. CDR1 and CDR2 from the germline V gene are LNHDA and SQIVND (reference sequence). Trimming took 3 bases from V and 3 from J, leaving 7 bases between them.